These T cell receptor beta chains were read from a single sample in a study of post-analysis software for immune sequencing data. TCRdb ran MiXCR on the PCR reads and lists one entry per CDR3 protein. Altogether approximately 630,000 distinct CDR3 sequences are present, about 60% being singletons, with the ten largest covering about 10%. Input material: blood. These receptors were collected from a girl under 10 years old with multiple sclerosis. Both conserved end residues are part of each CDR3. A D gene is named only where the DNA matches it firmly. The size field is filled for only some rows; it gives once, few, many or a size class.

TRBV3-1,TRBJ2-1,NA,TRBD2,TGTGCCAGCAGCCAAGAACTAGCGGGACTGTACAATGAGCAGTTCTTC,CASSQELAGLYNEQFF
TRBV20-1,TRBJ2-7,NA,TRBD1,TGCAGTGCTAGAGCTACAGGGGGCTTAAGCTCCTACGAGCAGTACTTC,CSARATGGLSSYEQYF
TRBV5-5,TRBJ2-3,few,TRBD2,TGTGCCAGCAGCTTAGCGGGAGGGCCGTTTGTCACAGATACGCAGTATTTT,CASSLAGGPFVTDTQYF
TRBV5-1,TRBJ1-5,NA,NA,TGCGCCAGCAGCTTAGAGGACAGAGCCCATAGCAATCAGCCCCAGCATTTT,CASSLEDRAHSNQPQHF
TRBV11-2,TRBJ2-5,NA,NA,TGTGCCAGCAGCGGAGGGACGAAGACCCAGTACTTC,CASSGGTKTQYF
TRBV5-1,TRBJ2-7,NA,NA,TGCGCCAGCAGCGCCGCCGGGCAGACCTCATACGAGCAGTACTTC,CASSAAGQTSYEQYF
TRBV29-1,TRBJ2-3,NA,NA,TGCAGCGTCCCCCTGAGGGGATCCCACACAGATACGCAGTATTTT,CSVPLRGSHTDTQYF
TRBV5-1,TRBJ2-3,once,TRBD2,TGCGCCAGCAGCTTGGATACTAGCGCTAACACAGATACGCAGTATTTT,CASSLDTSANTDTQYF
TRBV18,TRBJ2-2,NA,NA,TGTGCCAGCTCACCCGAGCAGGTCCAAGGCGGGGAGCTGTTTTTT,CASSPEQVQGGELFF
TRBV29-1,TRBJ2-5,few,NA,TGCAGCGTCAAGAACGGAGGGGAGACCCAGTACTTC,CSVKNGGETQYF
TRBV20-1,TRBJ2-3,once,NA,TGCAGTGCCCTCGGCGATACCACAGATACGCAGTATTTT,CSALGDTTDTQYF
TRBV24-1,TRBJ2-1,NA,NA,TGTGCCACCAGTGAACACAGGGCGAGCTCCTACAATGAGCAGTTCTTC,CATSEHRASSYNEQFF
TRBV7-2,TRBJ1-2,few,NA,TGTGCCAGCAGCTTACCGGGACTAGCGGGAACATATGGCTACACCTTC,CASSLPGLAGTYGYTF
TRBV3-1,TRBJ1-5,NA,NA,TGTGCCAGCAGCCAAGAGGCCTCCGACCATCAGCCCCAGCATTTT,CASSQEASDHQPQHF
TRBV6-1,TRBJ2-3,NA,TRBD2,TGTGCCAGCAGCCGACTAGCGGGAGGACCAGATACGCAGTATTTT,CASSRLAGGPDTQYF
TRBV7-2,TRBJ2-3,NA,NA,TGTGCCAGCAGCTTCCCGTTCGACGCTACTAGCACAGATACGCAGTATTTT,CASSFPFDATSTDTQYF
TRBV7-9,TRBJ1-2,NA,NA,TGTGCCAGCAGCTTAGACGTGGCAGTGGGCCCCTATGGCTACACCTTC,CASSLDVAVGPYGYTF
TRBV6-2/TRBV6-3,TRBJ2-7,NA,TRBD1,TGTGCCAGCAGACATGGACAGGGTGGAACCTACGAGCAGTACTTC,CASRHGQGGTYEQYF
TRBV11-2,TRBJ2-1,once,NA,TGTGCCAGCAGCTTTCTTCGTGGCGGAGTTTACAATGAGCAGTTCTTC,CASSFLRGGVYNEQFF
TRBV28,TRBJ1-5,NA,TRBD1,TGTGCCAGCAGTACAGGGGCCAGCAATCAGCCCCAGCATTTT,CASSTGASNQPQHF
TRBV12-3/TRBV12-4,TRBJ2-7,few,NA,TGTGCCAGCAGTCCTGGGACAGAGCAGTACTTC,CASSPGTEQYF
TRBV6-5,TRBJ2-5,few,NA,TGTGCCAGCCGGCAGACCCAGTACTTC,CASRQTQYF
TRBV5-1,TRBJ1-4,NA,TRBD1,TGCGCCAGCAGCTTGGTACAGGGGGATGAAAAACTGTTTTTT,CASSLVQGDEKLFF
TRBV24-1,TRBJ2-3,few,TRBD1,TGTGCCACACGGGGACAGAATACAGATACGCAGTATTTT,CATRGQNTDTQYF
TRBV20-1,TRBJ1-1,NA,NA,TGCAGTGCCCCCCATAGGGTGAACACTGAAGCTTTCTTT,CSAPHRVNTEAFF
TRBV6-2/TRBV6-3,TRBJ1-2,NA,NA,TGTGCCAGCAACGACCGTTTCTATGGCTACACCTTC,CASNDRFYGYTF
TRBV24-1,TRBJ2-7,once,TRBD1,TGTGCCACCAGTGATCCGGGACAGGGAGGCGAGCAGTACTTC,CATSDPGQGGEQYF